Included here is one T cell receptor (beta chain) sequence, with context. Germline-derived CDR1 and CDR2 are WNHNN and SYGVQD (reference sequence). The length of the CDR3 is 14 residues. J gave up 6 bases and V 5 bases, and 6 bases lay outside the gene matches. This sample's RNA came from whole unsorted tissue. This sample is part of a study of tumor and adjacent non-tumor tissue in lung cancer. A modified ARM-PCR protocol with three rounds of nested PCR amplified TCRbeta. TCRdb processed the multiplex PCR reads anew with MiXCR; each CDR3 protein has one entry. Among 60,000 to 95,000 distinct CDR3 sequences listed, roughly 80% were seen once.

The chain is built from TRBV10-1 and TRBJ2-1, with 8 bases fitting TRBD1. Source material: lung tumor tissue. The TCR was taken from a woman in her forties or fifties with non-small cell lung cancer. The CDR3 sequence: CASSQDRDSNEQFF. CDR3 in DNA: TGCGCCAGCAGTCAGGACAGGGATAGCAATGAGCAGTTCTTC.